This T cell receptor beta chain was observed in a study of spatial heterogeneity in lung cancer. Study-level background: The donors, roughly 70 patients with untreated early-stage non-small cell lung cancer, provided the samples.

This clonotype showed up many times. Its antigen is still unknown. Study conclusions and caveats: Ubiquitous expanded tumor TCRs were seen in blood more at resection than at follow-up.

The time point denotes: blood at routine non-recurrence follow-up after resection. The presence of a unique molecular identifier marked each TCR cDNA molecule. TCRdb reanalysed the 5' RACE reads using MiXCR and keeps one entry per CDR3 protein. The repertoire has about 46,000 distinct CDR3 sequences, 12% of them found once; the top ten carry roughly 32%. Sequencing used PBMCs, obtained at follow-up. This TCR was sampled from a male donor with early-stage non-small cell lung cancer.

The CDR3 sequence: CASSQQPGDEQYF. The CDR3 DNA is TGTGCCAGCAGCCAACAGCCGGGGGACGAGCAGTACTTC. The chain uses TRBV3-1 and TRBJ2-7, with a tentative D call TRBD2 (6 bases). The V gene lost 2 bases and the J gene lost 5 bases, with 10 bases spanning the gap. The length of the CDR3 is 13 residues. Germline V gene lookup returns CDR1 LGHDT and CDR2 YNNKEL (reference sequence).